The source of this T cell receptor (beta chain) is a study of radiation and T cells in renal cell carcinoma. Study information: Nephrectomy followed 15 Gy stereotactic body radiation by 4 weeks. The study's findings and limits: Top tumor clonotypes rose in blood 2 weeks post-radiation, then contracted.

Time point of the sample: baseline pretreatment blood. The treatment was: 15 Gy SBRT to primary tumor, nephrectomy 4 weeks later. After SBRT, blood was collected at 2 and 4 weeks, plus baseline. Clones were read by immunoSEQ multiplex PCR, and TCRdb kept only the in-frame ones, dropping some. Among about 91,000 clones listed, 82% were seen once. A remark on this clone: The antigen remains unidentified.

Germline V gene data show CDR1 as SEHNR and CDR2 as FQNEAQ (reference sequence). Deletions cut 5 bases from V and 0 bases from J, with 13 bases between. The CDR3 extends over 15 amino acids. This TCR came from a man aged 55 to 70 with renal cell carcinoma. The specimen comprised blood, sampled from a patient whose treatment included radiotherapy and nephrectomy. J is TRBJ1-1 and V is TRBV7-9; the D is unclear. The CDR3 sequence: CASSEGGLMNTEAFF. CDR3 nucleotide sequence: TGTGCCAGCAGCGAAGGAGGCCTCATGAACACTGAAGCTTTCTTT.